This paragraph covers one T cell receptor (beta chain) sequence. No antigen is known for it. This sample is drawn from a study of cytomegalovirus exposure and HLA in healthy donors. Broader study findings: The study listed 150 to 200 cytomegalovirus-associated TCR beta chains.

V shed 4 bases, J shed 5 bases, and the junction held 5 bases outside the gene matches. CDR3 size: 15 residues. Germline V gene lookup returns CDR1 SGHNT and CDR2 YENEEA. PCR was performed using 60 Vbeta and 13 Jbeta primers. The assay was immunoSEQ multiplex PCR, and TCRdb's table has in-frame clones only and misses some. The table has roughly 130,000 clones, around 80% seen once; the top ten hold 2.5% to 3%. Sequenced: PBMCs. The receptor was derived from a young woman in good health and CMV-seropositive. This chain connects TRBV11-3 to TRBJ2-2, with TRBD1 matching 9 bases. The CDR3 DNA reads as TGTGCCAGCAGCTCGGGACAGGGTCGGACCGGGGAGCTGTTTTTT. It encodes CASSSGQGRTGELFF. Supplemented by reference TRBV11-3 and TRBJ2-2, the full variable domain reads EAGVVQSPRYKIIEKKQPVAFWCNPISGHNTLYWYLQNLGQGPELLIRYENEEAVDDSQLPKDRFSAERLKGVDSTLKIQPAELGDSAVYLCASSSGQGRTGELFFGEGSRLTVL.